The T cell receptor (beta chain) under discussion was sequenced for a study of technical replicates of blood from a handful of donors. Produced via immunoSEQ multiplex PCR; TCRdb's table is partial and in-frame only. The repertoire holds some 66,000 clones, roughly 98% seen once, with around 0.15% in the top ten. CDR1 and CDR2 from the germline V gene are MNHEY and SVGAGI. CDR3 length: 12 amino acids. V lost 6 bases to trimming and J lost 8 bases, with 14 bases between them. The sample was T cells isolated from PBMCs. The chain uses TRBV6-5 and TRBJ2-7; tentatively, D is TRBD2 (5 bases). This clonotype was sampled from a human donor in good health. The CDR3 region has the DNA TGTGCCAGCAGCAACCCCGGGGTGCAGCAGTACTTC. The encoded protein is CASSNPGVQQYF.